This T cell receptor beta chain originates from a study of T-cell memory formation after mild COVID-19. TCRdb passed the 5' RACE reads through MiXCR, listing each CDR3 protein once. The sample comprises some 350,000 distinct CDR3 sequences, 10% to 15% of which are singletons, and about 21% rests with the top ten. Study-level results: Specificity for SARS-CoV-2 was not confirmed among the second-wave clones peaking on day 37.

CDR3 size: 16 residues. CDR1 SGHRS and CDR2 YFSETQ come from the germline V gene. The V end lost 2 bases, the J end lost 5 bases, and 19 bases lay between the germline ends. In this sample, this clonotype turned up a few times. Antigen specificity is unknown. This rearrangement joins TRBV5-1 to TRBJ2-5, with D maybe TRBD2 (7 bases). This clonotype originated in a man between 18 and 29 years old who had mild COVID-19 (a few samples of this study predate the infection). Cell type and time point are not known. The sequenced sample was PBMCs or a T cell subset sorted from them (not recorded which). The CDR3 loop is CASSFRGAIKLETQYF. CDR3 nucleotides: TGCGCCAGCAGCTTTCGGGGGGCAATTAAGTTGGAGACCCAGTACTTC.